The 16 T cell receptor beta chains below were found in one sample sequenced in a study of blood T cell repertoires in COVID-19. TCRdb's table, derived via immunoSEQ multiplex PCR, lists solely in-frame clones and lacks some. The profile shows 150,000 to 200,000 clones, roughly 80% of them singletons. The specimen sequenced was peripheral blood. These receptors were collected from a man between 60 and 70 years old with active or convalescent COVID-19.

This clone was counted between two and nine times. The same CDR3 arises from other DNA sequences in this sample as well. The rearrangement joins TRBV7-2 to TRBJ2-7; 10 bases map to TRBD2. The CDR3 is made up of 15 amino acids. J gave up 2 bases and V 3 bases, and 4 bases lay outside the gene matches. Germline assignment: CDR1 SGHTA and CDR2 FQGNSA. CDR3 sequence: CASSFRAGGPYEQYF. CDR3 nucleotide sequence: TGTGCCAGCAGCTTCCGAGCGGGGGGGCCCTACGAGCAGTACTTC.

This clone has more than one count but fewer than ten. CDR3 in amino acids: CASSANTPRPGTSGELFF. CDR3 in DNA: TGTGCCAGTAGTGCAAATACCCCTCGTCCGGGAACGTCCGGGGAGCTGTTTTTT. The rearrangement links TRBV19 to TRBJ2-2; D possibly corresponds to TRBD2 (5 bases). Trimming left V 5 bases short and J 6 bases short, with 25 bases between. The V gene's germline CDR1 is LNHDA and CDR2 SQIVND (reference sequence). The CDR3 runs to 18 residues. Full variable domain (outside the CDR3, taken from reference TRBV19 and TRBJ2-2): DGGITQSPKYLFRKEGQNVTLSCEQNLNHDAMYWYRQDPGQGLRLIYYSQIVNDFQKGDIAEGYSVSREKKESFPLTVTSAQKNPTAFYLCASSANTPRPGTSGELFFGEGSRLTVL.

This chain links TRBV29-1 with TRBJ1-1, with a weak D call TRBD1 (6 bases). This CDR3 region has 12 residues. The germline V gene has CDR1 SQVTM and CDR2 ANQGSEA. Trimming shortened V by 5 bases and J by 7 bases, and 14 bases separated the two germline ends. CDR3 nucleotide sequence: TGCAGCGTTAACCCTGGACAGATTGAAGCTTTCTTT. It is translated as CSVNPGQIEAFF. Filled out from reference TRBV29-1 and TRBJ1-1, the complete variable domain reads SAVISQKPSRDICQRGTSLTIQCQVDSQVTMMFWYRQQPGQSLTLIATANQGSEATYESGFVIDKFPISRPNLTFSTLTVSNMSPEDSSIYLCSVNPGQIEAFFGQGTRLTVV.

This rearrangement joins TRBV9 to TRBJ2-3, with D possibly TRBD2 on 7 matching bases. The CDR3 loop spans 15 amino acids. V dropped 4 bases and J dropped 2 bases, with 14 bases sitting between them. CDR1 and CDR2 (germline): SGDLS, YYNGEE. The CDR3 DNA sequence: TGTGCCAGCAGCAGCCAGCGGGACACCACAGATACGCAGTATTTT. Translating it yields CASSSQRDTTDTQYF.

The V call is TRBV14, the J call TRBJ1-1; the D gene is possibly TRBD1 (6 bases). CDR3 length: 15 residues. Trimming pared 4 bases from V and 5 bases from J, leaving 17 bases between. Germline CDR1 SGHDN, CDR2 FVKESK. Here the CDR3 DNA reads TGTGCCAGCAGCCTTTATTGGGACACCAGGACTGAAGCTTTCTTT. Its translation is CASSLYWDTRTEAFF.

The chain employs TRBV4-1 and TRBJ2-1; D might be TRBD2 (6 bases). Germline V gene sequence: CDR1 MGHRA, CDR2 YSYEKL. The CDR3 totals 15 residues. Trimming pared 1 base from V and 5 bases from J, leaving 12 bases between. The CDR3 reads CASSQGVAVNNEQFF. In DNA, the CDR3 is TGCGCCAGCAGCCAAGGAGTAGCGGTAAACAATGAGCAGTTCTTC.

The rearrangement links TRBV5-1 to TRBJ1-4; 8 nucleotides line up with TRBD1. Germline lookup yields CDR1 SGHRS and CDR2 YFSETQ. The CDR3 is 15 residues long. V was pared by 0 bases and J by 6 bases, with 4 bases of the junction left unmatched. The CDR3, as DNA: TGCGCCAGCAGCTTGGAGGGCAGGGGGCATGAAAAACTGTTTTTT. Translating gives CASSLEGRGHEKLFF.

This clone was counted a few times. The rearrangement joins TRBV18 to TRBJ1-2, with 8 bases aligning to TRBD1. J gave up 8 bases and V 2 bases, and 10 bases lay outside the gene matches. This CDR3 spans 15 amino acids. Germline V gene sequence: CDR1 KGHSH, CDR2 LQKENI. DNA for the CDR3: TGTGCCAGCTCACCAGGAGGCAGGGGGCTAGGAGGCTACACCTTC. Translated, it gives CASSPGGRGLGGYTF. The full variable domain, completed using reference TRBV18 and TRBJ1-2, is NAGVMQNPRHLVRRRGQEARLRCSPMKGHSHVYWYRQLPEEGLKFMVYLQKENIIDESGMPKERFSAEFPKEGPSILRIQQVVRGDSAAYFCASSPGGRGLGGYTFGSGTRLTVV.

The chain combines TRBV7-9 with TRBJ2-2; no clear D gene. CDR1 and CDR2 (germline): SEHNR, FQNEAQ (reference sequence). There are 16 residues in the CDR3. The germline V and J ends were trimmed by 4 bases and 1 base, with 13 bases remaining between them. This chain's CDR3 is CASSSLWALNTGELFF. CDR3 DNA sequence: TGTGCCAGCAGCTCCTTATGGGCCCTGAACACCGGGGAGCTGTTTTTT. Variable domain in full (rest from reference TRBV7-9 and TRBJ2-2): DTGVSQNPRHKITKRGQNVTFRCDPISEHNRLYWYRQTLGQGPEFLTYFQNEAQLEKSRLLSDRFSAERPKGSFSTLEIQRTEQGDSAMYLCASSSLWALNTGELFFGEGSRLTVL.

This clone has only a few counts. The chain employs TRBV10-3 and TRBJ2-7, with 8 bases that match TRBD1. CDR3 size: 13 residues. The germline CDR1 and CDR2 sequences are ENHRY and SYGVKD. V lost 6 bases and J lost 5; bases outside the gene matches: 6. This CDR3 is CAISRQGLNEQYF. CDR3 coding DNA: TGTGCCATCAGCCGACAGGGGCTGAACGAGCAGTACTTC.

CDR3 in amino acids: CASSYSDRGRGYTF. The CDR3 DNA reads TGTGCCAGCAGTTACTCTGACAGGGGGCGAGGCTACACCTTC. The V and J genes are TRBV6-6 and TRBJ1-2, with 10 bases lining up with TRBD1. Trimming cost V 0 bases and J 8 bases; bases outside gene matches: 3. The CDR3 runs 14 residues. The germline V gene encodes CDR1 MNHNY and CDR2 SVGAGI (reference sequence).

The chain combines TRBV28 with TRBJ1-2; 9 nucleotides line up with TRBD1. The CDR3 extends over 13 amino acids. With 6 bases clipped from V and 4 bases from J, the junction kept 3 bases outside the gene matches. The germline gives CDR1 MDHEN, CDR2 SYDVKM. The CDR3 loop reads CASRQDRGYGYTF. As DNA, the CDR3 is TGTGCCAGCAGACAGGACAGGGGCTATGGCTACACCTTC.

The CDR3 bases are TGTGCCAGCAAACCAAACAGGGGCGGCGGCTACACCTTC. Encoded protein: CASKPNRGGGYTF. The genes are TRBV27 and TRBJ1-2; 7 bases map to TRBD1. The germline V gene encodes CDR1 MNHEY and CDR2 SMNVEV (reference sequence). With 7 bases clipped from V and 8 bases from J, the junction kept 10 bases outside the gene matches. The CDR3 has 13 amino acids.

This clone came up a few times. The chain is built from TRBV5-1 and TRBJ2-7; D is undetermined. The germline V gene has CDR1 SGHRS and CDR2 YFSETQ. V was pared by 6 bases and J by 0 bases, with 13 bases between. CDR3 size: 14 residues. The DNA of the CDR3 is TGCGCCAGCACCCCTAGAGCCGACTCCTACGAGCAGTACTTC. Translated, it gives CASTPRADSYEQYF.

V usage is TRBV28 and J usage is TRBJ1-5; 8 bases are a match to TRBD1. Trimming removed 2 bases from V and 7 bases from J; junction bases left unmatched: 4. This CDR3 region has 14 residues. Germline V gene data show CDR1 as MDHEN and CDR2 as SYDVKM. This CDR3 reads CASSLAGGGQPQHF. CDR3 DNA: TGTGCCAGCAGTTTAGCAGGGGGCGGACAGCCCCAGCATTTT.

The CDR3 nucleotides are TGTGCCAGCAGTGAGACTAGCGACAATGAGCAGTTCTTC. Its protein is CASSETSDNEQFF. The rearrangement joins TRBV2 to TRBJ2-1, with 8 bases lining up with TRBD2. The CDR3 spans 13 residues. Germline V gene sequence: CDR1 SNHLY, CDR2 FYNNEI. V shed 3 bases, J shed 5 bases, and the junction held 0 bases outside the gene matches.